A single TCR beta chain is shown here with its context. Only in-frame clones appear in the TCRdb table, and some are missing; sequencing was by immunoSEQ multiplex PCR. Of about 310,000 clones in the sample, roughly 86% are singletons; the top ten hold about a tenth. Self-reported history from a screening survey and questionnaire set each donor's cohort. This record comes from a study of blood T cell repertoires in COVID-19. Germline CDR1 is PRHDT and CDR2 is FYEKMQ (reference sequence). V shed 0 bases, J shed 3 bases, and the junction held 0 bases outside the gene matches. The CDR3 extends over 15 amino acids.

This clonotype was obtained from a woman aged 30 to 39 who had recovered from COVID-19. What was sequenced was PBMCs or T cells enriched from blood (not recorded which). The chain is built from TRBV13 and TRBJ2-7; 12 bases line up with TRBD2. The CDR3 reads CASSLGTSGSYEQYF. Written as DNA, the CDR3 is TGTGCCAGCAGCTTAGGGACTAGCGGGAGCTACGAGCAGTACTTC.